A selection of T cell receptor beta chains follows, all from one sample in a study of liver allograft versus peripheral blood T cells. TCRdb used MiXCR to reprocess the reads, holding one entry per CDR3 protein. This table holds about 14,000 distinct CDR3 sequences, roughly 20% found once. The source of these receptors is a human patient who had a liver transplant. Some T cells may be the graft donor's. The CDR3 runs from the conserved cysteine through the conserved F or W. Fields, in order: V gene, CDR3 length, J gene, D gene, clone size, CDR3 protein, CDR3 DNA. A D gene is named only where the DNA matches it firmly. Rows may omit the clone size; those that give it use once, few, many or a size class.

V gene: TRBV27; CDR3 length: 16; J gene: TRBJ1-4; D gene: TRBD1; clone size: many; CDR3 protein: CASSLLAGTGVEKLFF; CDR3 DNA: TGTGCCAGCAGTTTGCTTGCCGGGACAGGGGTTGAAAAACTGTTTTTT
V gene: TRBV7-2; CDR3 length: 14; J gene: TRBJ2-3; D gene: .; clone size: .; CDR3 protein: CASTLRKSTDTQYF; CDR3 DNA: TGTGCCAGCACCCTCAGGAAAAGCACAGATACGCAGTATTTT
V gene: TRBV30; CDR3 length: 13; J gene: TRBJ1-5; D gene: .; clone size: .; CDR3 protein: CAWTPAANQPQHF; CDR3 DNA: TGTGCCTGGACCCCCGCCGCGAATCAGCCCCAGCATTTT
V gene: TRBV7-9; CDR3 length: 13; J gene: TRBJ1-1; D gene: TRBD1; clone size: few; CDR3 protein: CASSLRGDSEAFF; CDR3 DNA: TGTGCCAGCAGCTTACGAGGGGACAGTGAAGCTTTCTTT
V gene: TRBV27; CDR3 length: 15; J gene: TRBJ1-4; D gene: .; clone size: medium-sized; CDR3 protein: CASSLAARGGEKLFF; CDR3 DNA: TGTGCCAGCAGTTTAGCGGCGCGGGGGGGTGAAAAACTGTTTTTT
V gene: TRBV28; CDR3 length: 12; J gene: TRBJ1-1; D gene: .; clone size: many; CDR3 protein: CASSLVNTEAFF; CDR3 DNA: TGTGCCAGCAGTTTAGTGAACACTGAAGCTTTCTTT
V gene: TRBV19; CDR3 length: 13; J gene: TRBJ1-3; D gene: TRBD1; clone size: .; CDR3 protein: CASKGQSGNTIYF; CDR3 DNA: TGTGCCAGTAAGGGACAGTCTGGAAACACCATATATTTT
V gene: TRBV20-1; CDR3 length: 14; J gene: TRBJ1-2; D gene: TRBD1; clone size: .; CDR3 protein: CSARRGGFGYGYTF; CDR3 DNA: TGCAGTGCTAGACGAGGGGGCTTCGGGTATGGCTACACCTTC
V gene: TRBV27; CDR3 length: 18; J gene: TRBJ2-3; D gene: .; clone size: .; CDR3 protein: CASSSVGAVARGTDTQYF; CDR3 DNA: TGTGCCAGCAGCTCCGTTGGGGCAGTCGCGCGGGGCACAGATACGCAGTATTTT
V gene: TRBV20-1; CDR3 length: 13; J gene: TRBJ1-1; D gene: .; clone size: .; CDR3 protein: CSADGCGDTEAFF; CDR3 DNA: TGCAGTGCTGATGGCTGTGGAGACACTGAAGCTTTCTTT
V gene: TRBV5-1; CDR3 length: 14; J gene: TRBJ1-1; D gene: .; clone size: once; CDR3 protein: CASSPAGMNTEAFF; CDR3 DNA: TGCGCCAGCAGCCCCGCAGGGATGAACACTGAAGCTTTCTTT
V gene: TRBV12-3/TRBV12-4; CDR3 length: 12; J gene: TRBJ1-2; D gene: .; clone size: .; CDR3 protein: CATHAGSYGYTF; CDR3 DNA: TGTGCCACCCACGCAGGGAGCTATGGCTACACCTTC
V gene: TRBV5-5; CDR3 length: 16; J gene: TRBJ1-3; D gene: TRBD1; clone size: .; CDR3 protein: CASSSGQQGPGNTIYF; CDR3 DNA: TGTGCCAGCAGCTCGGGACAGCAAGGCCCTGGAAACACCATATATTTT
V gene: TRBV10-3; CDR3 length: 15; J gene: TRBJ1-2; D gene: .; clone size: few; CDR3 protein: CAISADRIEGDGYTF; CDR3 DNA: TGTGCCATCAGTGCCGACCGCATAGAAGGAGATGGCTACACCTTC